The clone carrying this T cell receptor beta chain showed up just a few times. The data were taken from a study of blood T cells in healthy people across ages. Using a J-beta primer mix together with a sample-barcoded 5' primer, a second PCR was run for roughly 6 to 12 cycles. Each CDR3 protein gets one entry after TCRdb re-called the 5' RACE reads with MiXCR. Here the sample spans approximately 800,000 distinct CDR3 sequences, 45% to 70% being singletons. CDR3 length: 15 amino acids. Trimming shortened V by 5 bases and J by 4 bases, and 12 bases separated the two germline ends. Looked up from germline, CDR1 is MNHEY and CDR2 is SMNVEV (reference sequence).

Sequencing was done on a sample of blood. The genes are TRBV27 and TRBJ1-6; TRBD1 might be the D (5 bases). The sequence came from a middle-aged man in good health. CDR3 residues: CASSPAAGYNSPLHF. The CDR3 DNA reads as TGTGCCAGCAGTCCCGCGGCAGGGTATAATTCACCCCTCCACTTT.